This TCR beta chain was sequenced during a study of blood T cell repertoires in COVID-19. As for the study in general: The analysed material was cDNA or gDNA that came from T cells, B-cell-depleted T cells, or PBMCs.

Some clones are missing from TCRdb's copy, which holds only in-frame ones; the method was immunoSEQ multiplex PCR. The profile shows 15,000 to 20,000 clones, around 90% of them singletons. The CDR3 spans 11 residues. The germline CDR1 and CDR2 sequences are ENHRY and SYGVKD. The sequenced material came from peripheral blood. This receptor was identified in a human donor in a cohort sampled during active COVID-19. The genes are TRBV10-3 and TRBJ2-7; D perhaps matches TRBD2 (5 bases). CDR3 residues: CASGDSYEQYF. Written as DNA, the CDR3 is TGTGCAAGCGGCGATTCCTACGAGCAGTACTTC.